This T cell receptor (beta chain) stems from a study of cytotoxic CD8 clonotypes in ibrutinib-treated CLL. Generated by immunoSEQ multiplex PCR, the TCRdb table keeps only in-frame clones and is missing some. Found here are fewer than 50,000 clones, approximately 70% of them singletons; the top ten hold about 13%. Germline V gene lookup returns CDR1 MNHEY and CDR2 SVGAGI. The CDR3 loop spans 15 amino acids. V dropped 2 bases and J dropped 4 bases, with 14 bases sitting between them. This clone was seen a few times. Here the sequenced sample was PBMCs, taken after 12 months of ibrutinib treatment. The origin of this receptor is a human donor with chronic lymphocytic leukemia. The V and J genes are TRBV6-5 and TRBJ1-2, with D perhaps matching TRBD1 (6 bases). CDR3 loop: CASSYPMTGGYGYTF. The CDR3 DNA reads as TGTGCCAGCAGTTACCCTATGACAGGCGGCTATGGCTACACCTTC.